Shown below are 16 T cell receptor beta chains from a single sample sequenced in a study of T cell repertoires in cytomegalovirus infection. A single record per CDR3 protein comes from TCRdb applying MiXCR to the reads. Among about 200,000 distinct CDR3 sequences listed, roughly 9.8% were seen once. Sequencing used PBMCs. These receptors all come from a human donor in good health (CMV status not recorded). Some clones in this sample may be carry-over from other donors' samples.

The CDR3 DNA is TGTGCCAGCAGTTCCGGACAGGCTAACTATGGCTACACCTTC. Translating gives CASSSGQANYGYTF. The rearrangement links TRBV12-3 or TRBV12-4 to TRBJ1-2; 7 nucleotides line up with TRBD1. The V and J ends lost 4 bases and 0 bases, in that order; junction bases with no gene match: 2. CDR3 length equals 14 residues.

This clonotype was found many times. The genes are TRBV7-8 and TRBJ2-3, with D maybe TRBD2 (7 bases). V lost 3 bases, J lost 4 bases, and 14 bases lay in between. Germline values: CDR1 SGHVS, CDR2 FQNEAQ. There are 15 residues in the CDR3. This CDR3 is CASSLGAGRADTQYF. The DNA of the CDR3 is TGTGCCAGCAGCTTGGGGGCGGGGAGGGCAGATACGCAGTATTTT.

The chain is built from TRBV5-6 and TRBJ2-1; 9 nucleotides match TRBD2. CDR1 and CDR2 from the germline V gene are SGHDT and YYEEEE. The V segment lost 4 bases and the J segment 8 bases; nucleotides outside the gene matches: 10. This CDR3 comprises 15 residues. CDR3: CASSPVQREEDEQFF. The CDR3 DNA reads TGTGCCAGCAGCCCCGTCCAGCGGGAGGAAGATGAGCAGTTCTTC.

This clonotype was counted only a few times. This chain links TRBV6-1 with TRBJ2-3; TRBD2 is a possible D gene (5 bases). The V end lost 5 bases, the J end lost 6 bases, and 9 bases lay between the germline ends. Germline V gene lookup returns CDR1 MNHNS and CDR2 SASEGT. The CDR3 covers 12 residues. The CDR3 DNA follows: TGTGCCAGCAGTAAGACTATGGATACGCAGTATTTT. It is translated as CASSKTMDTQYF.

The V call is TRBV5-6, the J call TRBJ2-1; either TRBD1 or TRBD2 may fit D (5 bases each). The CDR3 has 14 residues. Trimming took 2 bases from V and 2 from J, leaving 8 bases between them. Germline-derived CDR1 and CDR2 are SGHDT and YYEEEE. The CDR3 bases are TGTGCCAGCAGCTTCAGGGACCCCTACAATGAGCAGTTCTTC. Protein product: CASSFRDPYNEQFF.

This clonotype was counted many times. The chain recombines TRBV7-2 with TRBJ2-2; TRBD2 agrees at 10 bases. This CDR3 comprises 16 residues. After removal of 5 bases from V and 4 bases from J, the junction contained 7 bases not matched to a gene. CDR1 SGHTA and CDR2 FQGNSA come from the germline V gene. Written as DNA, the CDR3 is TGTGCCAGCAGCCGTATTAGCGGGGGGAGCACCGGGGAGCTGTTTTTT. This encodes CASSRISGGSTGELFF.

In this sample, this clonotype turned up many times. CDR3 residues: CAISGQDDEKLFF. CDR3 DNA: TGTGCCATCTCCGGACAGGATGATGAAAAACTGTTTTTT. The chain carries TRBV10-3 and TRBJ1-4; 7 bases map to TRBD1. With 8 bases clipped from V and 6 bases from J, the junction kept 6 bases outside the gene matches. The germline V gene has CDR1 ENHRY and CDR2 SYGVKD. The CDR3 is made up of 13 amino acids.

The chain carries TRBV25-1 and TRBJ1-2; D possibly corresponds to TRBD1 (5 bases). The CDR3 consists of 14 residues. CDR1 and CDR2 (germline): MGHDK, SYGVNS. Trimming took 4 bases from V and 4 from J, leaving 13 bases between them. In nucleotides, the CDR3 is TGTGCCAGCAGTGTTAGTGCTGGGGGCTATGGCTACACCTTC. Protein: CASSVSAGGYGYTF.

This clonotype was counted only a few times. The CDR3 region is CSAPFRAGAAEAFF. The CDR3, as DNA: TGCAGTGCCCCTTTCCGGGCGGGAGCCGCTGAAGCTTTCTTT. The chain carries TRBV20-1 and TRBJ1-1; unclear D gene. Germline V gives CDR1 DFQATT, CDR2 SNEGSKA (reference sequence). V was cut by 6 bases and J by 6 bases, with 20 bases left in between. This CDR3 is 14 amino acids long.

This clonotype came up many times. The chain joins TRBV7-2 to TRBJ2-4, with TRBD2 matching 11 bases. The V and J ends lost 5 bases and 1 base, in that order; junction bases with no gene match: 10. Germline V lookup: CDR1 SGHTA, CDR2 FQGNSA. There are 18 residues in the CDR3. CDR3 protein: CASSPQLAGDRAKNIQYF. The CDR3 bases are TGTGCCAGCAGCCCACAACTAGCGGGAGATAGGGCCAAAAACATTCAGTACTTC.

The sample holds many counts of this clonotype. This chain links TRBV27 with TRBJ1-1, with 9 bases fitting TRBD1. J lost 0 bases, V lost 5 bases, and 7 bases had no gene match. This CDR3 is built from 16 residues. CDR1 and CDR2 from the germline V gene are MNHEY and SMNVEV (reference sequence). Here the CDR3 DNA reads TGTGCCAGCAGTCCGCGACAGGGGGTTATGAACACTGAAGCTTTCTTT. As protein: CASSPRQGVMNTEAFF.

A few counts support this clonotype. The V and J genes are TRBV27 and TRBJ1-2; D is unclear. V lost 5 bases and J lost 1, with 11 bases in between. Looked up from germline, CDR1 is MNHEY and CDR2 is SMNVEV (reference sequence). The CDR3 runs to 14 residues. The CDR3 DNA reads TGTGCCAGCAGTGGAGGAGGAGGTAACTATGGCTACACCTTC. Protein product: CASSGGGGNYGYTF.

The chain employs TRBV7-6 and TRBJ2-1, with TRBD2 matching over 7 bases. Trimming cost V 7 bases and J 0 bases; bases outside gene matches: 6. This CDR3 is built from 15 residues. Germline CDR1 is SGHVS and CDR2 is FNYEAQ. The chain's CDR3 is CASITSASSYNEQFF. For the CDR3, the DNA is TGTGCCAGCATCACTAGCGCGAGCTCCTACAATGAGCAGTTCTTC.

V usage is TRBV12-3 or TRBV12-4 and J usage is TRBJ2-7, with D perhaps TRBD1 (6 bases). The CDR3 spans 19 residues. Trimming took 7 bases from V and 1 from J, leaving 29 bases between them. The CDR3 nucleotides read TGTGCCAGCATTCGCTCCGACAGGACCACTGTGACGAGGTCCTACGAGCAGTACTTC. This translates into CASIRSDRTTVTRSYEQYF.

This clonotype was observed many times. The CDR3 region has the DNA TGCGCCAGCAGCTTGGCCGGGACAGGGGGTGAAAAACTGTTTTTT. Its translation: CASSLAGTGGEKLFF. This chain joins TRBV5-1 and TRBJ1-4, with TRBD1 matching 11 bases. There are 15 residues in the CDR3. Germline lookup yields CDR1 SGHRS and CDR2 YFSETQ. The V gene end was trimmed by 0 bases and the J gene end by 7 bases; junction bases not matched to a gene: 2. The entire variable domain, with the rest obtained from reference TRBV5-1 and TRBJ1-4, is as follows: KAGVTQTPRYLIKTRGQQVTLSCSPISGHRSVSWYQQTPGQGLQFLFEYFSETQRNKGNFPGRFSGRQFSNSRSEMNVSTLELGDSALYLCASSLAGTGGEKLFFGSGTQLSVL.

This clonotype was seen only a few times. The V and J genes are TRBV3-1 and TRBJ1-1; D possibly corresponds to TRBD1 (5 bases). Germline CDR1 reads LGHDT; CDR2 reads YNNKEL (reference sequence). The ends were cut back, 1 base at V and 5 bases at J, with 20 bases in the middle. The CDR3 is 17 amino acids. Here the CDR3 DNA reads TGTGCCAGCAGCCAAGGGCGGGACTCCCCCTTTTATACTGAAGCTTTCTTT. Translation gives CASSQGRDSPFYTEAFF.